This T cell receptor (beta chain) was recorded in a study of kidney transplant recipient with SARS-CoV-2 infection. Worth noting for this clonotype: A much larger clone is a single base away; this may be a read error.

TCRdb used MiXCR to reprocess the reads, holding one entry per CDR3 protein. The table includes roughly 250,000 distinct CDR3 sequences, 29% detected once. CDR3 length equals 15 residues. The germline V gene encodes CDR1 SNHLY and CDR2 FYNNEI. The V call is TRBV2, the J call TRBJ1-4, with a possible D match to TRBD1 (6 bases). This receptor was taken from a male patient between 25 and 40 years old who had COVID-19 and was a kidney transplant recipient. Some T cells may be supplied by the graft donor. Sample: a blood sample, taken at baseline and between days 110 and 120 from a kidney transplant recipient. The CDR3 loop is CASSESGATNEKLLF. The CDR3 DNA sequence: TGTGCCAGCAGTGAATCGGGGGCGACTAATGAAAAACTGCTTTTT.